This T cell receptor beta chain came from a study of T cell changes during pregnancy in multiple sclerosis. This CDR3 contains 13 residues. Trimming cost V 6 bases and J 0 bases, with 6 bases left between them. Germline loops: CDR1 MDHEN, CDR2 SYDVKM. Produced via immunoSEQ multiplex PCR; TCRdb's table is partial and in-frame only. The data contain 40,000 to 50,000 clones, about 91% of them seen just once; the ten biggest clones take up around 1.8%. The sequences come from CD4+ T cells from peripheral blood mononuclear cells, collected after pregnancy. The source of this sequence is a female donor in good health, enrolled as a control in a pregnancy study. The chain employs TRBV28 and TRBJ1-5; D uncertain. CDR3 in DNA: TGTGCCAGCAGACACGATAGCAATCAGCCCCAGCATTTT. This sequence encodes CASRHDSNQPQHF.